The 5 T cell receptor beta chains reported below all come from one sample, sequenced in a study of spatial heterogeneity in lung cancer. Whole-study findings and limits: How many expanded intratumoral alpha and beta TCRs were present tracked the tumor mutation count, which was a count of nonsynonymous mutations.

The time point here: sample taken at primary tumor resection. Antigen specificity for these receptors is unknown. TCRdb called the 5' RACE reads again in MiXCR, with one record for every CDR3 protein. The table has 750 to 950 distinct CDR3 sequences, roughly a tenth seen once; the top ten hold about 29%. The specimen was lung tumor tissue, collected at surgery. The receptor source for this set is a male donor with early-stage non-small cell lung cancer.

Judged by abundance, this clonotype is large. This beta chain is an unintended read in a library built for alpha chains; its size means little. The chain carries TRBV10-3 and TRBJ2-3; D uncertain. The germline V gene has CDR1 ENHRY and CDR2 SYGVKD. Trimming left V 6 bases short and J 2 bases short, with 12 bases between. This CDR3 is 14 amino acids long. The CDR3 DNA follows: TGTGCCATCAGGGTTAGAAAACACACAGATACGCAGTATTTT. Protein product: CAIRVRKHTDTQYF.

This clonotype is medium-sized within its sample. This beta chain lies outside the target of a library built for alpha chains; its clone size means little. V gene TRBV24-1 combines with J gene TRBJ2-2, with TRBD1 matching over 9 bases. The CDR3 spans 17 residues. After removal of 4 bases from V and 2 bases from J, the junction contained 7 bases not matched to a gene. Looked up from germline, CDR1 is KGHDR and CDR2 is SFDVKD. CDR3 coding DNA: TGTGCCACCAGTGACCTCGGACAGGGGACCAACACCGGGGAGCTGTTTTTT. Amino acid sequence: CATSDLGQGTNTGELFF.

In this sample, this clonotype is medium-sized. Because the library targeted alpha chains, this beta chain is an off-target read whose size means little. The genes are TRBV12-3 or TRBV12-4 and TRBJ1-4, with a possible D match to TRBD1 (5 bases). The CDR3 is 15 amino acids. The V end lost 1 base, the J end lost 8 bases, and 14 bases lay between the germline ends. The CDR3 DNA reads as TGTGCCAGCAGTTTAGGGGACTTCAATGGAGAAAAACTGTTTTTT. It yields the protein CASSLGDFNGEKLFF.

Sample share makes this clonotype large. This beta chain appears as a stray read in a library generated for alpha chains; its size is not informative. This chain connects TRBV13 to TRBJ2-1; D possibly uses TRBD1 or TRBD2 (6 bases each). Between the trimmed V and J ends, which lost 10 bases and 9 bases, there was a span of 16 bases. The V gene's germline CDR1 is PRHDT and CDR2 FYEKMQ (reference sequence). This CDR3 spans 12 amino acids. CDR3 sequence: CATAGGLIEQFF. CDR3 nucleotides: TGTGCCACCGCCGGGGGCCTAATTGAGCAGTTCTTC. Supplemented by reference TRBV13 and TRBJ2-1, the full variable domain reads AAGVIQSPRHLIKEKRETATLKCYPIPRHDTVYWYQQGPGQDPQFLISFYEKMQSDKGSIPDRFSAQQFSDYHSELNMSSLELGDSALYFCATAGGLIEQFFGPGTRLTVL.

Points on this clonotype: This beta chain is a stray sequence in a library constructed for alpha chains; its clone size is not meaningful. This chain connects TRBV2 to TRBJ2-3; D gene uncertain. The CDR3 totals 12 residues. Trimming took 8 bases from V and 1 from J, leaving 7 bases between them. CDR1 and CDR2 from the germline V gene are SNHLY and FYNNEI. The CDR3 sequence: CASAAGTDTQYF. The DNA of the CDR3 is TGTGCCAGCGCGGCTGGCACAGATACGCAGTATTTT.